These 32 T cell receptor beta chains came from one sample sequenced in a study of human T cells and chemical hapten exposure (dated by TCRdb to 2020 to 2022). Library prep was done by RACE. Sequencing used a NextSeq 500. TCRdb handled the public reads itself, with Q25 trimming in fastp and clone calling in MiXCR, and kept productive beta chains. For every CDR3 protein sequence, its rows merge into one entry that carries the most common genes and DNA. Counted in this sample were 210,000 or so distinct CDR3 sequences; roughly a quarter of them appeared once. The top ten clonotypes cover about 2.5% of the sample. The sample's time point label, in plain terms: patch test 3, about 24 weeks after DPC sensitization. The treatment or condition label here, explained by the study, means: therapeutic diphenylcyclopropenone sensitization with weekly scalp DPC. This specimen consisted of whole blood, obtained in connection with sensitization to the hapten diphenylcyclopropenone (DPC). Receptors originate from a woman aged 40-49 years with alopecia areata. Some clones in this sample may be carry-over from other donors' samples.

The J gene is TRBJ1-4, the V gene TRBV29-1, with TRBD1 identical over 11 bases. V was pared by 2 bases and J by 7 bases, with 3 bases of the junction left unmatched. The CDR3 consists of 14 residues. The germline gives CDR1 SQVTM, CDR2 ANQGSEA. The DNA for the CDR3 is TGCAGCGTTGAATTGGGGACAGGGGGTGAAAAACTGTTTTTT. Translated, it gives CSVELGTGGEKLFF.

The chain is built from TRBV6-5 and TRBJ1-1, with D tentatively TRBD1 (5 bases). V was pared by 5 bases and J by 6 bases, with 13 bases between. CDR1 and CDR2 from the germline V gene are MNHEY and SVGAGI. This CDR3 has 13 amino acids. The DNA of the CDR3 is TGTGCCAGCAGTCACCCGAGGGGTTCTGAAGCTTTCTTT. As protein: CASSHPRGSEAFF.

This clonotype occurred a few times. The J gene is TRBJ2-5, the V gene TRBV4-3; the D is unclear. This CDR3 region has 13 residues. V was trimmed by 1 base and J by 4 bases, leaving 7 bases between them. Germline V gene lookup returns CDR1 LGHNA and CDR2 YSLEER. The CDR3 nucleotides are TGCGCCAGCAGCCAAGTTTTAGGAGAGACCCAGTACTTC. It is translated as CASSQVLGETQYF.

The genes are TRBV7-6 and TRBJ1-5; D is uncertain. CDR1 SGHVS and CDR2 FNYEAQ come from the germline V gene. The CDR3 is 15 amino acids. V shed 2 bases and J shed 6 bases, with 14 bases lying between them. CDR3 in amino acids: CASSLQNGVGQPQHF. As DNA, the CDR3 is TGTGCCAGCAGCTTACAGAATGGGGTAGGTCAGCCCCAGCATTTT.

In this sample, this clonotype turned up a few times. The V call is TRBV20-1, the J call TRBJ2-3; D might be TRBD1 or TRBD2, each matching 5 bases. The CDR3 sequence is 12 residues long. Germline CDR1 DFQATT, CDR2 SNEGSKA (reference sequence). V lost 3 bases and J lost 4, with 8 bases in between. The CDR3: CSASQGPDTQYF. In nucleotides, the CDR3 is TGCAGTGCTAGCCAGGGACCAGATACGCAGTATTTT.

J is TRBJ2-7 and V is TRBV10-3; TRBD2 agrees at 8 bases. CDR1 ENHRY and CDR2 SYGVKD come from the germline V gene. This CDR3 comprises 18 residues. V shed 9 bases and J 4 bases; nucleotides not matched to a gene: 23. The DNA of the CDR3 is TGTGCCATTGCGAGGGGGAAGGTCCACCAGCGGGAGTCATACGAGCAGTACTTC. It translates to CAIARGKVHQRESYEQYF.

This clonotype has only a few counts. This sequence joins TRBV7-2 and TRBJ2-7; 11 bases align to TRBD2. The CDR3 spans 15 residues. The V gene's germline CDR1 is SGHTA and CDR2 FQGNSA. Germline trimming cut 4 bases from V and 7 bases from J; bases unmatched to any gene: 9. CDR3 residues: CASSSRVLAGAEQYF. Written as DNA, the CDR3 is TGTGCCAGCAGCTCTCGGGTACTAGCGGGAGCGGAGCAGTACTTC.

This clonotype was counted only a few times. The CDR3 DNA reads as TGTGCCAGCAGCCAACCGGGACTAGCGATGGGCAATGAGCAGTTCTTC. It codes for CASSQPGLAMGNEQFF. The chain combines TRBV4-2 with TRBJ2-1, with TRBD2 identical over 10 bases. Looked up from germline, CDR1 is LGHNA and CDR2 is YNFKEQ. The CDR3 extends over 16 amino acids. Trimming at V came to 2 bases and at J to 6 bases, leaving 7 bases not matched to a gene.

The rearrangement joins TRBV10-3 to TRBJ2-7, with 7 bases fitting TRBD2. V trimming: 0 bases; J trimming: 2 bases; junction bases outside the gene matches: 1. Germline-derived CDR1 and CDR2 are ENHRY and SYGVKD. The CDR3 is 14 amino acids. CDR3 sequence reads: CAISESAGAYEQYF. Written as DNA, the CDR3 is TGTGCCATCAGTGAGTCGGCGGGAGCCTACGAGCAGTACTTC.

V is TRBV27 and J is TRBJ1-5; TRBD1 matches at 12 bases. Trimming removed 4 bases from V and 5 bases from J; junction bases left unmatched: 6. The germline V gene has CDR1 MNHEY and CDR2 SMNVEV (reference sequence). The CDR3 sequence is 16 residues long. CDR3 loop: CASSSLGQGAYQPQHF. The CDR3 coding sequence is TGTGCCAGCAGTTCACTGGGACAGGGGGCCTATCAGCCCCAGCATTTT.

The V gene is TRBV7-9, the J gene TRBJ2-7; possibly TRBD2 for D (6 bases). The germline CDR1 and CDR2 sequences are SEHNR and FQNEAQ (reference sequence). The V end lost 5 bases, the J end lost 0 bases, and 17 bases lay between the germline ends. CDR3 size: 16 residues. The CDR3 is CASSPKEGAFSYEQYF. The CDR3 DNA reads TGTGCCAGCAGCCCGAAGGAGGGCGCGTTCTCCTACGAGCAGTACTTC.

This clonotype has only a few counts. J is TRBJ1-1 and V is TRBV10-3, with a weak D call TRBD1 (6 bases). Germline lookup yields CDR1 ENHRY and CDR2 SYGVKD. CDR3 size: 13 residues. The V end lost 4 bases, the J end lost 12 bases, and 18 bases lay between the germline ends. CDR3 loop: CAISGGSYRETFF. The CDR3 nucleotides read TGTGCCATCAGTGGGGGATCTTACAGGGAAACTTTCTTT.

This chain connects TRBV20-1 to TRBJ2-3; 7 nucleotides align to TRBD2. Trimming at V came to 3 bases and at J to 3 bases, leaving 6 bases not matched to a gene. This CDR3 has 14 amino acids. Germline CDR1 and CDR2: DFQATT and SNEGSKA (reference sequence). CDR3 bases: TGCAGTGCTAGTTCGCAGCGGGGAACAGATACGCAGTATTTT. Amino acid sequence: CSASSQRGTDTQYF.

This clonotype was counted only a few times. The chain carries TRBV30 and TRBJ2-1; 7 bases match TRBD1. The J segment lost 7 bases and the V segment lost 3 bases, leaving 3 bases of the junction unmatched. Germline assignment: CDR1 GTSNPN and CDR2 SVGIG (reference sequence). The CDR3 consists of 12 residues. The CDR3 DNA reads TGTGCCTGGAGCGCACAGGGGAATGAGCAGTTCTTC. Translating it yields CAWSAQGNEQFF.

The chain has TRBV21-1 and TRBJ1-6. TRBV21-1 is shown as a pseudogene. The CDR3 spans 16 residues. The CDR3 is CASSKGRAEGNSPLHF. The CDR3 nucleotides read TGTGCCAGCAGCAAAGGGAGGGCAGAGGGTAATTCACCCCTCCACTTT.

This clonotype has more than one count but fewer than ten. The chain is built from TRBV6-5 and TRBJ2-1; possible D gene TRBD2, 6 bases. Deletions cut 6 bases from V and 9 bases from J, with 12 bases between. In germline, CDR1 is MNHEY, CDR2 SVGAGI. CDR3 length: 12 amino acids. The CDR3 DNA reads as TGTGCCAGCAGGCGACTAGTCGGTGAGCAGTTCTTC. Translated, it gives CASRRLVGEQFF.

The chain links TRBV7-2 to TRBJ2-7; the match to TRBD2 covers 8 bases. The CDR3 has 13 residues. CDR1 and CDR2 from the germline V gene are SGHTA and FQGNSA. Unmatched junction bases numbered 2, after V lost 3 bases and J lost 4 bases. The CDR3 coding sequence is TGTGCCAGCAGCTTCTCTAGCGGGTACGAGCAGTACTTC. Its translation is CASSFSSGYEQYF.

This chain connects TRBV20-1 to TRBJ1-2, with no clear D. The CDR3 contains 12 residues. Looked up from germline, CDR1 is DFQATT and CDR2 is SNEGSKA (reference sequence). Trimming pared 1 base from V and 4 bases from J, leaving 7 bases between. The CDR3 DNA sequence: TGCAGTGCTAGAGGTGTCAGCTATGGCTACACCTTC. Its translation is CSARGVSYGYTF.

This clonotype was counted ten times or more. CDR3 protein: CASSPPRELNIQYF. The CDR3 DNA is TGTGCCAGCAGTCCACCCAGGGAGTTGAACATTCAGTACTTC. V usage is TRBV12-3 or TRBV12-4 and J usage is TRBJ2-4; D is tentatively TRBD1 or TRBD2 (5 bases each). Trimming took 5 bases from V and 7 from J, leaving 15 bases between them. This CDR3 is 14 amino acids long.

The chain is built from TRBV28 and TRBJ2-3; D is possibly TRBD2 (6 bases). The germline gives CDR1 MDHEN, CDR2 SYDVKM. V gave up 3 bases and J gave up 1 base, with 14 bases separating them. The CDR3 consists of 16 residues. The CDR3, as DNA: TGTGCCAGCAGTTTGAGAACTAGCAGCCGCACAGATACGCAGTATTTT. This sequence encodes CASSLRTSSRTDTQYF. The full variable domain, in which reference TRBV28 and TRBJ2-3 provide the parts outside the CDR3, is DVKVTQSSRYLVKRTGEKVFLECVQDMDHENMFWYRQDPGLGLRLIYFSYDVKMKEKGDIPEGYSVSREKKERFSLILESASTNQTSMYLCASSLRTSSRTDTQYFGPGTRLTVL.

V usage is TRBV20-1 and J usage is TRBJ2-1, with a tentative D call TRBD2 (6 bases). This CDR3 is 16 amino acids long. The germline gives CDR1 DFQATT, CDR2 SNEGSKA (reference sequence). The V gene lost 3 bases and the J gene lost 3 bases, with 18 bases spanning the gap. CDR3 protein: CSASLLGTGLYNEQFF. The CDR3 coding sequence is TGCAGTGCTAGTTTACTGGGGACGGGACTCTACAATGAGCAGTTCTTC.

This clonotype appeared a few times. The CDR3 sequence: CASSLGRETQYF. The CDR3 nucleotides are TGTGCCAGCAGCCTTGGGCGGGAGACCCAGTACTTC. This chain uses TRBV6-2 or TRBV6-3 with TRBJ2-5; D call uncertain. From germline, CDR1 is MNHEY and CDR2 SVGEGT. Trimming stripped 6 bases from V and 5 bases from J, with 10 bases between. The CDR3 extends over 12 amino acids.

The V gene is TRBV29-1, the J gene TRBJ1-5; no firm D call. The CDR3 is 14 amino acids. Germline V CDR1 and CDR2: SQVTM, ANQGSEA. V shed 5 bases and J shed 3 bases, with 14 bases lying between them. The CDR3 region is CSVRGADYNQPQHF. In DNA, the CDR3 is TGCAGCGTTCGAGGCGCGGACTACAATCAGCCCCAGCATTTT.

This clonotype was counted only a few times. This rearrangement joins TRBV10-3 to TRBJ2-2, with 10 bases identical to TRBD1. The CDR3 loop spans 16 amino acids. Germline-derived CDR1 and CDR2 are ENHRY and SYGVKD. The ends lost 2 bases at V and 4 bases at J; junction bases unmatched: 4. Written as DNA, the CDR3 is TGTGCCATCAGTGAGCCCGGGACAGGGGCCACCGGGGAGCTGTTTTTT. Translation gives CAISEPGTGATGELFF.

This clonotype was counted only a few times. The rearrangement links TRBV4-1 to TRBJ2-7; D might be TRBD1 or TRBD2, each matching 5 bases. V was pared by 4 bases and J by 5 bases, with 15 bases between. Germline CDR1 reads MGHRA; CDR2 reads YSYEKL. This CDR3 comprises 14 residues. The CDR3 DNA is TGCGCCAGCAGCCGACGCGAAGGGACCGACGAGCAGTACTTC. Amino acid sequence: CASSRREGTDEQYF.

The chain is built from TRBV20-1 and TRBJ2-2, with 14 bases that match TRBD2. This CDR3 contains 19 residues. In germline, CDR1 is DFQATT, CDR2 SNEGSKA (reference sequence). The V and J ends lost 1 base and 5 bases, in that order; junction bases with no gene match: 12. CDR3 sequence reads: CSARVPGLAGVTFTGELFF. The CDR3 region has the DNA TGCAGTGCTAGAGTACCGGGACTAGCGGGAGTTACGTTTACCGGGGAGCTGTTTTTT.

The genes are TRBV20-1 and TRBJ2-1, with 7 nucleotides matching TRBD2. Looked up from germline, CDR1 is DFQATT and CDR2 is SNEGSKA (reference sequence). The CDR3 is 12 amino acids. Unmatched junction bases numbered 2, after V lost 2 bases and J lost 7 bases. The DNA of the CDR3 is TGCAGTGCTAGACTAGCGGAGAATGAGCAGTTCTTC. This translates into CSARLAENEQFF.

This clonotype was seen a handful of times. CDR3 sequence: CATGVNTEAFF. The DNA for the CDR3 is TGTGCCACTGGGGTGAACACTGAAGCTTTCTTT. The V and J genes are TRBV2 and TRBJ1-1, with D uncertain. Germline CDR1 and CDR2: SNHLY and FYNNEI. V was pared by 10 bases and J by 0 bases, with 6 bases between. The CDR3 consists of 11 residues.

This clonotype was counted at least ten times. The V and J genes are TRBV7-2 and TRBJ2-5; tentative D call: TRBD2 (6 bases). The germline CDR1 and CDR2 sequences are SGHTA and FQGNSA. V gave up 4 bases and J gave up 1 base, with 10 bases separating them. This CDR3 spans 14 amino acids. The CDR3 bases are TGTGCCAGCAGCTCACGACTAGTCCAAGAGACCCAGTACTTC. As protein: CASSSRLVQETQYF. Full variable domain (remainder filled in from reference TRBV7-2 and TRBJ2-5): GAGVSQSPSNKVTEKGKDVELRCDPISGHTALYWYRQSLGQGLEFLIYFQGNSAPDKSGLPSDRFSAERTGGSVSTLTIQRTQQEDSAVYLCASSSRLVQETQYFGPGTRLLVL.

This chain uses TRBV12-3 or TRBV12-4 with TRBJ2-3; 7 bases map to TRBD1. The CDR3 length is 16 residues. V lost 3 bases, J lost 2 bases, and 8 bases stayed unmatched. CDR3: CASSFREGATTDTQYF. In DNA, the CDR3 is TGTGCCAGCAGTTTTCGTGAGGGGGCGACCACAGATACGCAGTATTTT.

The chain employs TRBV3-1 and TRBJ1-6; 7 bases are a match to TRBD1. V lost 5 bases to trimming and J lost 6 bases; unmatched junction nucleotides: 7. The CDR3 covers 15 residues. From germline, CDR1 is LGHDT and CDR2 YNNKEL (reference sequence). The DNA for the CDR3 is TGTGCCAGCAGCGCGACCGGGACAGTTAATTCACCCCTCCACTTT. It encodes CASSATGTVNSPLHF.

The J gene is TRBJ2-1, the V gene TRBV20-1, with D possibly called TRBD1 or TRBD2 (5 bases each). Germline loops: CDR1 DFQATT, CDR2 SNEGSKA (reference sequence). V lost 2 bases and J lost 5, with 10 bases in between. CDR3 length: 13 residues. The DNA of the CDR3 is TGCAGTGCTAGAATGCAGGGAGACAATGAGCAGTTCTTC. Its protein product is CSARMQGDNEQFF.